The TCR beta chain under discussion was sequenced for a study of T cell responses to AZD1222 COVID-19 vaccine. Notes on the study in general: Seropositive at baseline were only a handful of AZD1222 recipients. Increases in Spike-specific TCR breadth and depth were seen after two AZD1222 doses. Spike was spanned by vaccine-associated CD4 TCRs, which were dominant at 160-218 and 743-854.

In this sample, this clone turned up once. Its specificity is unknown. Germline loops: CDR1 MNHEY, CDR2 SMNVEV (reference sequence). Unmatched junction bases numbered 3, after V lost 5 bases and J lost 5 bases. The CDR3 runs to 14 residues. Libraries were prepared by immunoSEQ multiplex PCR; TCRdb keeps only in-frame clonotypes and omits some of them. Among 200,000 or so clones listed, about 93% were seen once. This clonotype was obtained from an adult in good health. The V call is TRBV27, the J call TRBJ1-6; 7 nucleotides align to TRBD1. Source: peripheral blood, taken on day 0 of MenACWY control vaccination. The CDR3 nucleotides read TGTGCCAGCAGTGGAGGGGGCAATAATTCACCCCTCCACTTT. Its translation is CASSGGGNNSPLHF.